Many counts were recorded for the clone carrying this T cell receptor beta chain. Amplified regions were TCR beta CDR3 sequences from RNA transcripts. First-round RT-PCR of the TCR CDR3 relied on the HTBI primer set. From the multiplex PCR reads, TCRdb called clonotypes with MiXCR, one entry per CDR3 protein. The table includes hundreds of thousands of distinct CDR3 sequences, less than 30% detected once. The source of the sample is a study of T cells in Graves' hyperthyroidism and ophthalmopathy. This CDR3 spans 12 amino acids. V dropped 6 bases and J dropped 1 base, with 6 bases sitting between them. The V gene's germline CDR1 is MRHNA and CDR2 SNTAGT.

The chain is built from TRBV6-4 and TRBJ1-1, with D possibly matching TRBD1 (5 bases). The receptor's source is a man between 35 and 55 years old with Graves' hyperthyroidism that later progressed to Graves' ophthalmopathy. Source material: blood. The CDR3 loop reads CASRGTNTEAFF. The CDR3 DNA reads TGTGCCAGCAGGGGGACGAACACTGAAGCTTTCTTT.